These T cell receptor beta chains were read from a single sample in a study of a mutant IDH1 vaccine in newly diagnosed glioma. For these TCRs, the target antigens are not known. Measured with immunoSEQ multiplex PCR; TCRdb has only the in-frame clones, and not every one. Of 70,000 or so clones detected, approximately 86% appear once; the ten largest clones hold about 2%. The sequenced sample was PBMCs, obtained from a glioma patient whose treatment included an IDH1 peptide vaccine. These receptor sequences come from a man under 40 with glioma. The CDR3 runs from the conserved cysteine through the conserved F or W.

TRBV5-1	CASSPGHSSYEQYF
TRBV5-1	CASSPPLAGGVTDTQYF
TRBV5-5	CARTGAGSGRVIGEQFF
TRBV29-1	CSVGAGWGMNTEAFF
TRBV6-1	CASTNSEQQYF
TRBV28	CASSWDRGPEQYF
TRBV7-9	CASSPQGHDGYTF
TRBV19	CASSEQGFNEQYF
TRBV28	CASSFQDSAKETQYF
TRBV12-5	CARGTAAYEQYF
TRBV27	CASSGRGFGVPYGYTF
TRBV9	CASSVTDSSYNSPLHF
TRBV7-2	CASSLEGHTGAHGYTF
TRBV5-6	CASSLGPAGVTDTQYF
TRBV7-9	CASSSPTGVNIQYF
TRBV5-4	CASSQGGTEAFF
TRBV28	CASSFVQGNTEAFF
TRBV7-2	CASSKGPTGGYTF
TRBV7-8	CASSFLGSEETQYF
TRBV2	CASSLSGGADTQYF
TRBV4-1	CASSPSQSRGAFPNEQFF
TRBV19	CASSTRYRGLYEQYF
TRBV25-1	CASSEASGSTPQYF
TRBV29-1	CSVLGGEETQYF
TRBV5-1	CASSDLRSYNEQFF
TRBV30	CAWSSRGSDTEAFF
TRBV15	CATSYGPMRDEKLFF
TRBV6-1	CASTGRVNIQYF
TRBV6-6	CASSYEGTNTEAFF
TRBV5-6	CASSLQLMDILGAQYF
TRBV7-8	CASSLISSGYTF
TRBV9	CASSVESGAGELFF
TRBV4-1	CASSSSFPFTGAVSYEQYF
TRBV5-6	CASSPGTGGTDTQYF
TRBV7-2	CASSKQNTDTQYF
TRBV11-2	CASSLESNQPQHF
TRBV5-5	CASSLAASMGQETQYF
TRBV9	CASSVDASGRGGAETQYF
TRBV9	CASSGSGVENEQFF
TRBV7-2	CASSLAFQPQHF
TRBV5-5	CASSAGHLGEKLFF
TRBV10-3	CAINPGQGDYEQYF
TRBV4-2	CASSQDTPRSSGNTIYF